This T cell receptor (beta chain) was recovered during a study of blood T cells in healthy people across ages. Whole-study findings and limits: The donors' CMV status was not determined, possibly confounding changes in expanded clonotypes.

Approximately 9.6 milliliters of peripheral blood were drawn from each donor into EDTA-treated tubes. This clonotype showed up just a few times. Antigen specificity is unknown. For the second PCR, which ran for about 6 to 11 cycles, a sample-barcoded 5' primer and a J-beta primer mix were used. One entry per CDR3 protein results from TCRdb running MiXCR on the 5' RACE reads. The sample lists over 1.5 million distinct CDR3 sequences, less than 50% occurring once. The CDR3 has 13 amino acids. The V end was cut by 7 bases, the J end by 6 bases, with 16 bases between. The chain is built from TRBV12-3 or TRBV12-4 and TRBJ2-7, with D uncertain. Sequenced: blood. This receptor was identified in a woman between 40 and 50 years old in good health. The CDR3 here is CASTDMSETEQYF. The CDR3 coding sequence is TGTGCCAGCACGGATATGAGTGAGACCGAGCAGTACTTC.